One and the same sample provided the 21 T cell receptor beta chains below, sequenced in a study of immune evolution from preneoplasia to lung adenocarcinoma. Assay: immunoSEQ multiplex PCR; the TCRdb copy retains only in-frame clones and omits some. This table holds some 6,000 clones, over 75% found once. The specimen was FFPE adjacent normal lung tissue. These receptors were taken from a person aged 70 to 85 with lung adenocarcinoma.

The chain couples TRBV5-1 to TRBJ2-5, with TRBD1 identical over 7 bases. Germline V gene sequence: CDR1 SGHRS, CDR2 YFSETQ. The V segment lost 1 base and the J segment 1 base; nucleotides outside the gene matches: 10. This CDR3 comprises 17 residues. The CDR3 loop reads CASSLSSGTDIQETQYF. The CDR3 bases are TGCGCCAGCAGCTTGTCTTCCGGGACAGACATCCAAGAGACCCAGTACTTC.

The chain uses TRBV5-1 and TRBJ1-4; D is undetermined. With 0 bases removed from V and 8 bases from J, the gap between germline ends came to 11 bases. The CDR3 spans 14 residues. Germline V gives CDR1 SGHRS, CDR2 YFSETQ. The CDR3, as DNA: TGCGCCAGCAGCTTGGAAGGAGGGAGGGAAAAACTGTTTTTT. It specifies CASSLEGGREKLFF.

This clone came up once. The chain has TRBV18 and TRBJ2-1, with D perhaps TRBD2 (6 bases). CDR3 size: 15 residues. Trimming pared 2 bases from V and 5 bases from J, leaving 13 bases between. Germline loops: CDR1 KGHSH, CDR2 LQKENI. CDR3 bases: TGTGCCAGCTCACCAGCGGGGACGGGGGACAATGAGCAGTTCTTC. This translates into CASSPAGTGDNEQFF.

The V gene is TRBV27, the J gene TRBJ2-7; D is unresolved. Looked up from germline, CDR1 is MNHEY and CDR2 is SMNVEV (reference sequence). Trimming cost V 1 base and J 0 bases, with 7 bases left between them. The CDR3 extends over 14 amino acids. The CDR3 loop reads CASSLWKYSYEQYF. DNA of the CDR3: TGTGCCAGCAGTTTATGGAAGTACTCCTACGAGCAGTACTTC.

V and J are TRBV6-5 and TRBJ2-7; the match to TRBD1 covers 8 bases. The V and J ends lost 1 base and 3 bases, in that order; junction bases with no gene match: 2. The CDR3 totals 14 residues. Germline CDR1 reads MNHEY; CDR2 reads SVGAGI. CDR3 residues: CASSYLTGGYEQYF. In DNA, the CDR3 is TGTGCCAGCAGTTACTTAACAGGGGGCTACGAGCAGTACTTC.

V usage is TRBV7-2 and J usage is TRBJ2-5; D tentatively reads TRBD1 or TRBD2 (6 bases each). Per the germline V gene, CDR1 is SGHTA and CDR2 is FQGNSA. The CDR3 loop spans 17 amino acids. V gave up 0 bases and J gave up 5 bases, with 19 bases separating them. The CDR3 sequence: CASSLAGLGGGLETQYF. In DNA, the CDR3 is TGTGCCAGCAGCTTAGCTGGATTAGGGGGAGGTCTGGAGACCCAGTACTTC.

This chain connects TRBV15 to TRBJ1-1; no clear D. The CDR3 extends over 17 amino acids. Germline CDR1 LNHNV, CDR2 YYDKDF (reference sequence). V lost 1 base and J lost 0, with 15 bases in between. Here the CDR3 DNA reads TGTGCCACCAGCAGAGGGAGGCTCGGCACATTGAACACTGAAGCTTTCTTT. The encoded protein is CATSRGRLGTLNTEAFF. The full variable domain, with the rest looked up from reference TRBV15 and TRBJ1-1, is DAMVIQNPRYQVTQFGKPVTLSCSQTLNHNVMYWYQQKSSQAPKLLFHYYDKDFNNEADTPDNFQSRRPNTSFCFLDIRSPGLGDTAMYLCATSRGRLGTLNTEAFFGQGTRLTVV.

The chain links TRBV5-1 to TRBJ2-3, with 9 bases fitting TRBD1. This CDR3 is 19 amino acids long. Trimming took 4 bases from V and 2 from J; bases not matched to a gene: 17. Germline V gene sequence: CDR1 SGHRS, CDR2 YFSETQ. CDR3 protein: CASSQQGNRGRLSTDTQYF. As DNA, the CDR3 is TGCGCCAGCAGCCAGCAGGGGAACAGGGGGCGCTTATCCACAGATACGCAGTATTTT.

The chain recombines TRBV6-5 with TRBJ2-1; the match to TRBD2 covers 7 bases. The CDR3 spans 14 residues. Germline-derived CDR1 and CDR2 are MNHEY and SVGAGI. The J segment lost 9 bases and the V segment lost 6 bases, leaving 11 bases of the junction unmatched. DNA of the CDR3: TGTGCCAGCAGGCCCGGACTAGGGGTTGGTGAGCAGTTCTTC. This encodes CASRPGLGVGEQFF.

This clone was picked up one time. The V call is TRBV6-6, the J call TRBJ2-3; 9 positions agree with TRBD2. The germline gives CDR1 MNHNY, CDR2 SVGAGI (reference sequence). Trimming took 7 bases from V and 4 from J; bases not matched to a gene: 12. The CDR3 runs to 16 residues. The DNA for the CDR3 is TGTGCCAGCAAATACCGTCCTAGCGGGGTCGCAGATACGCAGTATTTT. It yields the protein CASKYRPSGVADTQYF.

This clone came up once. The chain carries TRBV19 and TRBJ2-2; 8 nucleotides align to TRBD1. V gave up 5 bases and J gave up 5 bases; unmatched junction bases: 7. Per germline, CDR1 LNHDA and CDR2 SQIVND (reference sequence). The CDR3 is 15 residues long. The CDR3 reads CASSFGQGPTGELFF. In DNA, the CDR3 is TGTGCCAGTAGTTTCGGACAGGGACCTACCGGGGAGCTGTTTTTT.

The genes are TRBV25-1 and TRBJ2-3, with TRBD2 matching 8 bases. The CDR3 loop spans 15 amino acids. The V gene end was trimmed by 4 bases and the J gene end by 7 bases; junction bases not matched to a gene: 10. Germline assignment: CDR1 MGHDK and CDR2 SYGVNS. CDR3 coding DNA: TGTGCCAGCAGTGCGACGGGGGGGGCGTTTCATACGCAGTATTTT. Translation gives CASSATGGAFHTQYF.

The chain is built from TRBV9 and TRBJ2-7; weak D call: TRBD1 (5 bases). With 7 bases removed from V and 9 bases from J, the gap between germline ends came to 23 bases. From germline, CDR1 is SGDLS and CDR2 YYNGEE. This CDR3 region has 14 residues. The CDR3 reads CASSTVPDTPWQYF. CDR3 nucleotide sequence: TGTGCCAGCTCTACCGTCCCGGACACCCCCTGGCAGTACTTC. Based on the CDR3 plus reference TRBV9 and TRBJ2-7, the full variable domain is DSGVTQTPKHLITATGQRVTLRCSPRSGDLSVYWYQQSLDQGLQFLIQYYNGEERAKGNILERFSAQQFPDLHSELNLSSLELGDSALYFCASSTVPDTPWQYFGPGTRLTVT.

In its sample, this clone was seen a few times. The sample contains more than one DNA sequence encoding this CDR3. This chain joins TRBV4-2 and TRBJ2-2; either TRBD1 or TRBD2 may supply D (5 bases each). The CDR3 loop spans 17 amino acids. Trimming left V 4 bases short and J 0 bases short, with 15 bases between. CDR1 LGHNA and CDR2 YNFKEQ come from the germline V gene. The CDR3 here is CASSPLGGRANTGELFF. The CDR3 coding sequence is TGTGCCAGCAGCCCCTTAGGAGGCAGGGCGAACACCGGGGAGCTGTTTTTT.

This clone was counted a single time. The chain combines TRBV5-1 with TRBJ2-1, with D perhaps being TRBD1 or TRBD2 (6 bases each). CDR1 and CDR2 (germline): SGHRS, YFSETQ. Trimming took 0 bases from V and 7 from J, leaving 11 bases between them. CDR3 length equals 14 residues. The CDR3 DNA reads as TGCGCCAGCAGCTTGGGGGGGGCGGCGAATGAGCAGTTCTTC. This gives the protein CASSLGGAANEQFF. Complete variable domain (other parts from reference TRBV5-1 and TRBJ2-1): KAGVTQTPRYLIKTRGQQVTLSCSPISGHRSVSWYQQTPGQGLQFLFEYFSETQRNKGNFPGRFSGRQFSNSRSEMNVSTLELGDSALYLCASSLGGAANEQFFGPGTRLTVL.

This clone showed up just once. V gene TRBV2 combines with J gene TRBJ2-1; 8 bases align to TRBD2. The CDR3 consists of 14 residues. Germline-derived CDR1 and CDR2 are SNHLY and FYNNEI. The V segment lost 5 bases and the J segment 7 bases; nucleotides outside the gene matches: 7. The CDR3 DNA reads as TGTGCCAGCAGTAGGCGGGAGGTCGAAAATGAGCAGTTCTTC. This gives the protein CASSRREVENEQFF.

This clone was observed a few times. The genes are TRBV6-1 and TRBJ1-2; unclear D gene. This CDR3 comprises 13 residues. V lost 7 bases and J 5 bases, leaving 14 bases between the germline ends. From germline, CDR1 is MNHNS and CDR2 SASEGT. Here the CDR3 DNA reads TGTGCCAGCACTTGGGAACGGGATTATGGCTACACCTTC. It is translated as CASTWERDYGYTF.

The V and J genes are TRBV29-1 and TRBJ1-1, with unresolved D. This CDR3 has 10 amino acids. Trimming took off 3 bases at V and 3 bases at J, with 2 bases between the two ends. Germline values: CDR1 SQVTM, CDR2 ANQGSEA. CDR3 nucleotide sequence: TGCAGCGTTGAGGACACTGAAGCTTTCTTT. It translates to CSVEDTEAFF. The whole variable domain, remainder taken from reference TRBV29-1 and TRBJ1-1, is SAVISQKPSRDICQRGTSLTIQCQVDSQVTMMFWYRQQPGQSLTLIATANQGSEATYESGFVIDKFPISRPNLTFSTLTVSNMSPEDSSIYLCSVEDTEAFFGQGTRLTVV.

The genes are TRBV6-5 and TRBJ2-3, with D maybe TRBD1 (6 bases). V gave up 5 bases and J gave up 4 bases, with 16 bases separating them. The CDR3 runs to 15 residues. The germline V gene has CDR1 MNHEY and CDR2 SVGAGI. The CDR3 reads CASSAPPSGADTQYF. The CDR3 DNA follows: TGTGCCAGCAGTGCACCCCCCTCAGGGGCAGATACGCAGTATTTT.

The chain employs TRBV5-4 and TRBJ1-4, with a possible D match to TRBD1 (6 bases). The V gene's germline CDR1 is SGHNT and CDR2 YYREEE (reference sequence). The length of the CDR3 is 16 residues. Trimming took off 0 bases at V and 4 bases at J, with 13 bases between the two ends. CDR3 region: CASSLGSGADNEKLFF. DNA for the CDR3: TGTGCCAGCAGCTTGGGATCAGGGGCTGATAATGAAAAACTGTTTTTT.

V and J are TRBV25-1 and TRBJ2-7; the match to TRBD2 covers 8 bases. CDR1 is MGHDK, CDR2 SYGVNS, per germline. The length of the CDR3 is 15 residues. J was trimmed by 5 bases and V by 4 bases; bases with no gene match: 10. DNA for the CDR3: TGTGCCAGCAGTGCACTTAGCGGGAATTCCGACGAGCAGTACTTC. It codes for CASSALSGNSDEQYF.